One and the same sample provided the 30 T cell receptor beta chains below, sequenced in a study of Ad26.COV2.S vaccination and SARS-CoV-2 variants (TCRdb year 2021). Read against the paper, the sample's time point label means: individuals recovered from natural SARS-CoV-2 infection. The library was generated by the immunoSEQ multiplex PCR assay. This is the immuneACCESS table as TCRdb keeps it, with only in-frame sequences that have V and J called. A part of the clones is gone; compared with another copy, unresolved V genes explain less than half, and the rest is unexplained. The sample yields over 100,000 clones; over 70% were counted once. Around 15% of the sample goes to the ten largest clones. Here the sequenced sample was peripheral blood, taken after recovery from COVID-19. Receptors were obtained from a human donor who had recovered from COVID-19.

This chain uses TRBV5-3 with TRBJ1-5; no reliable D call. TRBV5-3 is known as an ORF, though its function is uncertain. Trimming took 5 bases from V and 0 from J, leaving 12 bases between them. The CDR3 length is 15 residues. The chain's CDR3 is CARSLKSNSNQPQHF. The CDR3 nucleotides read TGTGCCAGAAGTTTGAAATCTAATAGCAATCAGCCCCAGCATTTT.

Here the CDR3 DNA reads TGCGCCAGCAGCCAAGATCGGCCAACCGAGCAGTTCTTC. Protein sequence: CASSQDRPTEQFF. The J gene is TRBJ2-1, the V gene TRBV4-3; no clear D gene. Trimming took 0 bases from V and 10 from J, leaving 10 bases between them. This CDR3 has 13 residues. Germline V gene sequence: CDR1 LGHNA, CDR2 YSLEER.

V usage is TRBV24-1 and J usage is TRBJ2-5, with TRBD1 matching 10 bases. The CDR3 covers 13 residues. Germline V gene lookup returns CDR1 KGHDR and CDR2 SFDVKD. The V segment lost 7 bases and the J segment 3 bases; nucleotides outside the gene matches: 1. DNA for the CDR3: TGTGCCACCAGCGGGACAGGGGAAGAGACCCAGTACTTC. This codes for CATSGTGEETQYF.

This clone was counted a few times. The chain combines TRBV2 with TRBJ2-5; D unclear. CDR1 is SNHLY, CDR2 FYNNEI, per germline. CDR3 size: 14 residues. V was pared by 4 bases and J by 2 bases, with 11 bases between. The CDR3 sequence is CASSGTVTQETQYF. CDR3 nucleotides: TGTGCCAGCAGTGGGACGGTCACTCAAGAGACCCAGTACTTC. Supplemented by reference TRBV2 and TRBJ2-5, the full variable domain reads EPEVTQTPSHQVTQMGQEVILRCVPISNHLYFYWYRQILGQKVEFLVSFYNNEISEKSEIFDDQFSVERPDGSNFTLKIRSTKLEDSAMYFCASSGTVTQETQYFGPGTRLLVL.

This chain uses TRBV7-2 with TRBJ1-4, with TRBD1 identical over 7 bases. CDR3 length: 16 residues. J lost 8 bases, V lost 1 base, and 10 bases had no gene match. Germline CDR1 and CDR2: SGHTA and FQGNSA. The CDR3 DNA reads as TGTGCCAGCAGCTTAGTTGGAGGGCAGGGGGGAGAAAAACTGTTTTTT. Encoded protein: CASSLVGGQGGEKLFF.

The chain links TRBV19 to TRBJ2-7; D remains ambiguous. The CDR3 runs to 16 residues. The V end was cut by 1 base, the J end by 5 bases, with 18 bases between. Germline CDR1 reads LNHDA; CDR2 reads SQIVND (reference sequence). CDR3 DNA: TGTGCCAGTAGTATAGGTTTAGTAACAGATCGAAACGAGCAGTACTTC. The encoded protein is CASSIGLVTDRNEQYF.

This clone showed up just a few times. The CDR3 sequence: CASSITGPNNSPLHF. In nucleotides, the CDR3 is TGTGCCAGCAGCATAACGGGGCCCAATAATTCACCCCTCCACTTT. The gene calls are TRBV7-9 and TRBJ1-6; perhaps TRBD1 as D (5 bases). Trimming stripped 5 bases from V and 5 bases from J, with 13 bases between. Germline CDR1 and CDR2: SEHNR and FQNEAQ (reference sequence). The CDR3 totals 15 residues.

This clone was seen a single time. CDR3 loop: CASSLHPPGQPQHF. The CDR3 DNA reads TGTGCCAGCAGTTTACATCCTCCGGGTCAGCCCCAGCATTTT. This rearrangement joins TRBV28 to TRBJ1-5, with D uncertain. The CDR3 runs to 14 residues. V dropped 2 bases and J dropped 6 bases, with 11 bases sitting between them. Germline V gene lookup returns CDR1 MDHEN and CDR2 SYDVKM. The entire variable domain, with the rest obtained from reference TRBV28 and TRBJ1-5, is as follows: DVKVTQSSRYLVKRTGEKVFLECVQDMDHENMFWYRQDPGLGLRLIYFSYDVKMKEKGDIPEGYSVSREKKERFSLILESASTNQTSMYLCASSLHPPGQPQHFGDGTRLSIL.

The CDR3 sequence: CASSLARGWEQFF. In DNA, the CDR3 is TGTGCCAGCAGTTTGGCCAGGGGTTGGGAGCAGTTCTTC. This chain connects TRBV12-3 or TRBV12-4 to TRBJ2-1, with a weak D call TRBD1 (6 bases). This CDR3 is 13 amino acids long. V was clipped by 3 bases and J by 10 bases, with 13 bases between them.

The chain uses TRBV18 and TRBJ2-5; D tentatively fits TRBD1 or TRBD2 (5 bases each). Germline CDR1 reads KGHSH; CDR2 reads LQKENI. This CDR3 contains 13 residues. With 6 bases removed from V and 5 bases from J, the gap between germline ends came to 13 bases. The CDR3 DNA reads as TGTGCCAGCTCCCCGGCGAGGGGTGAGACCCAGTACTTC. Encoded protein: CASSPARGETQYF.

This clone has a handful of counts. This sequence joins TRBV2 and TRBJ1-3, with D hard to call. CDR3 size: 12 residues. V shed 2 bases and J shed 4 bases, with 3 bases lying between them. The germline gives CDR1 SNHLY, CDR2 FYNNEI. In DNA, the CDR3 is TGTGCCAGCAGTGAACAAGGAAACACCATATATTTT. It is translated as CASSEQGNTIYF.

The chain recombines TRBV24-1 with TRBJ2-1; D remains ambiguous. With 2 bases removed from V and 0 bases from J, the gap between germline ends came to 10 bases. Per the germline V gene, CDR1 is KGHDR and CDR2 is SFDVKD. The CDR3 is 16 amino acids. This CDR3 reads CATSDYGIRSYNEQFF. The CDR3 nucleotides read TGTGCCACCAGTGATTATGGCATTCGCTCCTACAATGAGCAGTTCTTC.

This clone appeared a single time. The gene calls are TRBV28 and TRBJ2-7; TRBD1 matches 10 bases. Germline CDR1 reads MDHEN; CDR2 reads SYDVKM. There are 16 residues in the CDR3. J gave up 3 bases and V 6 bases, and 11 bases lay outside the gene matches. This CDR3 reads CASRKRTGGSNYEQYF. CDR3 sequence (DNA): TGTGCCAGCAGAAAAAGGACAGGGGGTTCTAACTACGAGCAGTACTTC.

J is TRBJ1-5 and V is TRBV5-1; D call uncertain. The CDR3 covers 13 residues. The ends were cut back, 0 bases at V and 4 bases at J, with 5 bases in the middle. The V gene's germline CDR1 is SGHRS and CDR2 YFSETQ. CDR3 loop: CASSLDGNQPQHF. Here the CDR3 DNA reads TGCGCCAGCAGCTTGGACGGTAATCAGCCCCAGCATTTT.

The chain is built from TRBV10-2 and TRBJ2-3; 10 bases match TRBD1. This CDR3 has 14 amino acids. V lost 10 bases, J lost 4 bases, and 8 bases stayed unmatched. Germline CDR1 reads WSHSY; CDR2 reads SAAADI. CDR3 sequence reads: CATGPGQGSDTQYF. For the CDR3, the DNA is TGCGCCACCGGACCGGGACAGGGGTCAGATACGCAGTATTTT.

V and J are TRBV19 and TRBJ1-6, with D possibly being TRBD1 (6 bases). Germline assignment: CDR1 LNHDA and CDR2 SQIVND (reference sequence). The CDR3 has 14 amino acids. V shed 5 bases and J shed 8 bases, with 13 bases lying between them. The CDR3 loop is CASSRAGEDSPLHF. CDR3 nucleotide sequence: TGTGCCAGTAGTCGGGCAGGGGAGGATTCACCCCTCCACTTT.

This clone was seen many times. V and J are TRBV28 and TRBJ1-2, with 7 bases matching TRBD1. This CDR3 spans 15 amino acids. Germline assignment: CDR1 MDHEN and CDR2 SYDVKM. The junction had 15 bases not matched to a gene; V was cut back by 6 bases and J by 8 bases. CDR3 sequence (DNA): TGTGCCAGCAGACCTGGGACAGTCGAATCCAGGGGCTACACCTTC. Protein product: CASRPGTVESRGYTF.

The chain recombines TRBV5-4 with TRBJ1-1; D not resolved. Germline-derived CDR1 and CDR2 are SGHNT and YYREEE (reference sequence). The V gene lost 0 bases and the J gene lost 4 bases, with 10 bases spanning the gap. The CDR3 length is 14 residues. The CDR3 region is CASSLALGRTEAFF. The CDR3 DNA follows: TGTGCCAGCAGCTTGGCTCTTGGACGCACTGAAGCTTTCTTT.

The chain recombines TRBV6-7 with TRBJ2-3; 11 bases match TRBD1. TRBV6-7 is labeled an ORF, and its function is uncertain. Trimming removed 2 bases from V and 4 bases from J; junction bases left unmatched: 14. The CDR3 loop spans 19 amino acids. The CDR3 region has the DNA TGTGCCAGCAGTTACCCTGGACAGGGGGCGAGGTCAGGACCAGATACGCAGTATTTT. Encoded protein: CASSYPGQGARSGPDTQYF.

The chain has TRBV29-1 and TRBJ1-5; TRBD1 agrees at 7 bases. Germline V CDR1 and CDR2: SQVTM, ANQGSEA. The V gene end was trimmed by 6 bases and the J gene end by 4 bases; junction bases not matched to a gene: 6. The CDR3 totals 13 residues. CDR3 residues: CSVWGDSNQPQHF. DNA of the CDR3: TGCAGCGTGTGGGGGGACAGTAATCAGCCCCAGCATTTT. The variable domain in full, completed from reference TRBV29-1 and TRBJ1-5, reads SAVISQKPSRDICQRGTSLTIQCQVDSQVTMMFWYRQQPGQSLTLIATANQGSEATYESGFVIDKFPISRPNLTFSTLTVSNMSPEDSSIYLCSVWGDSNQPQHFGDGTRLSIL.

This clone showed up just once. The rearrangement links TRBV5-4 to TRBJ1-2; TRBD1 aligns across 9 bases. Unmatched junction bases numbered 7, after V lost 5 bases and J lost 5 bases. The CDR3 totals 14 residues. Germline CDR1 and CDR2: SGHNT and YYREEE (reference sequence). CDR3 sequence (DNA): TGTGCCAGCAGACACTGGGACAGGGCATATGGCTACACCTTC. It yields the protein CASRHWDRAYGYTF.

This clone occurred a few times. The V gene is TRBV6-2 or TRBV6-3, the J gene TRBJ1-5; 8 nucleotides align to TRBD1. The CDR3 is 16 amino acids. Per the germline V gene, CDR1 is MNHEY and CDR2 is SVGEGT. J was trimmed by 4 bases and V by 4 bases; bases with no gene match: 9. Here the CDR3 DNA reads TGTGCCAGCAGTTCCGACCGGACAGGGTCGAATCAGCCCCAGCATTTT. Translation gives CASSSDRTGSNQPQHF.

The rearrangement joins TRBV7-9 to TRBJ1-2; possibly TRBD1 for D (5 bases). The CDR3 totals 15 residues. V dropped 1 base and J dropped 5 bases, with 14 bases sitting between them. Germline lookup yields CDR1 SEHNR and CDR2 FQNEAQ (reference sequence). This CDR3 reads CASSLGGTDSYGYTF. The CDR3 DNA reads TGTGCCAGCAGCTTAGGGGGGACGGACTCTTATGGCTACACCTTC.

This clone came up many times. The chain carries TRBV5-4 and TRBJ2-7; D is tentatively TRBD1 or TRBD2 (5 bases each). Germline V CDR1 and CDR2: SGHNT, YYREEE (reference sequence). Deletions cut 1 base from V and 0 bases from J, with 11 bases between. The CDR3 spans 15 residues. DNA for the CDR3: TGTGCCAGCAGCTTGAGAGAGGGGCTCTCCTACGAGCAGTACTTC. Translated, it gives CASSLREGLSYEQYF.

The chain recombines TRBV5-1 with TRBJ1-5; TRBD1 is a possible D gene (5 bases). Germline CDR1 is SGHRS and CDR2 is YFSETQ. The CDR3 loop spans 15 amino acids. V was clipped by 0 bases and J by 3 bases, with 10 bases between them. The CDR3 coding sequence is TGCGCCAGCAGCTTGGAGGCAGGGTACAATCAGCCCCAGCATTTT. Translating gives CASSLEAGYNQPQHF.

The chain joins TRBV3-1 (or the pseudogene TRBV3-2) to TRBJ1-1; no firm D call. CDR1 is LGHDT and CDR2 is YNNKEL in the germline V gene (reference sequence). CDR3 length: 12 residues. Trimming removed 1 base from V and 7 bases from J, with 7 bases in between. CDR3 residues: CASSQAQFEAFF. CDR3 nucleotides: TGTGCCAGCAGCCAAGCCCAGTTTGAAGCTTTCTTT.

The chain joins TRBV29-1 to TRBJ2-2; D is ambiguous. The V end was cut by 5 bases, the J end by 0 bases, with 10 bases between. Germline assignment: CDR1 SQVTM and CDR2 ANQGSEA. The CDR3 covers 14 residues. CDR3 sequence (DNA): TGCAGCGTTAGAGAAGTCGCGAACACCGGGGAGCTGTTTTTT. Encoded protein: CSVREVANTGELFF.

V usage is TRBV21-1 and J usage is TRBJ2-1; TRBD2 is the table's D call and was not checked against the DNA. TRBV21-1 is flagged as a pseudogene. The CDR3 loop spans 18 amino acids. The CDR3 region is CASMRGNNLSSSYNEQFF. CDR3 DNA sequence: TGTGCCAGCATGCGGGGGAATAATTTATCGAGCTCCTACAATGAGCAGTTCTTC.

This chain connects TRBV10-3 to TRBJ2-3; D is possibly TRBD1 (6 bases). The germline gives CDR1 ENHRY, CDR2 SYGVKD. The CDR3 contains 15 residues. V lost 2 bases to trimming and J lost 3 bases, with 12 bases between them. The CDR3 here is CAISEPTQGTDTQYF. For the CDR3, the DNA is TGTGCCATCAGTGAGCCGACCCAGGGGACAGATACGCAGTATTTT.

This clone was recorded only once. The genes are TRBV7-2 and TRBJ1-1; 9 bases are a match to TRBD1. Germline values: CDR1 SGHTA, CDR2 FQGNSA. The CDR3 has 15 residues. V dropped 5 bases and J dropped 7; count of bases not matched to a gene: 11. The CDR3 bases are TGTGCCAGCAGCATGAACGCGGACAGGGGACATGAAGCTTTCTTT. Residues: CASSMNADRGHEAFF.